Listed below are T cell receptor beta chains from one sample, sequenced in a study of T-cell reconstitution after alpha-beta-depleted transplantation in children. TCRdb independently ran MiXCR on the PCR reads; one entry per CDR3 protein. The sample contains 250,000 to 300,000 distinct CDR3 sequences, about 9.5% of which appear only once. The sample was PBMCs, taken before TCRalphabeta/CD19-depleted stem cell transplant. The source of these receptors is a boy less than two years old with acute myeloid leukemia, due to receive a stem cell transplant. The CDR3 runs from the conserved cysteine through the conserved F or W. D genes are given only for firm matches. Clone size is given for some rows only: seen once, a few or many times, or a class if the clone is expanded.

- many TRBJ2-4 TRBV28 TGTGCCAGCAGTTTAGACTATGGAGCGAATGGGGACATTCAGTACTTC CASSLDYGANGDIQYF
- - TRBJ2-4 TRBV12-3/TRBV12-4 TGTGCCAGCAGTTTCGTTGCAGGGGCCAAAAACATTCAGTACTTC CASSFVAGAKNIQYF
TRBD1 many TRBJ1-4 TRBV28 TGTGCCAGTTATGCCGGACAGGGGGTGACAACTAATGAAAAACTGTTTTTT CASYAGQGVTTNEKLFF
- many TRBJ2-2 TRBV20-1 TGCAGTGCTAGTGGGAACCGGGAGCTGTTTTTT CSASGNRELFF
- many TRBJ1-2 TRBV28 TGTGCCAGCAGTAACCGGGACTTCTATGGCTACACCTTC CASSNRDFYGYTF
- many TRBJ2-1 TRBV24-1 TGTGCCACCAGAGACAAGGGGGCCTACAATGAGCAGTTCTTC CATRDKGAYNEQFF
TRBD2 many TRBJ2-7 TRBV6-2/TRBV6-3 TGTGCCAGCAGTTACCCTCGGCGGGAGTCCTACGAGCAGTACTTC CASSYPRRESYEQYF
- many TRBJ2-1 TRBV12-3/TRBV12-4 TGTGCCAGCAGTTTATTCGGGAGTTACAATGAGCAGTTCTTC CASSLFGSYNEQFF
- many TRBJ2-1 TRBV5-6 TGTGCCAGCACTGAGTGGGGAACGTCGCCCGAGCAGTTCTTC CASTEWGTSPEQFF
TRBD2 many TRBJ2-5 TRBV15 TGTGCCACCAGCAGAGTCTGGCTAGCGGGGGGGCCCCAAGAGACCCAGTACTTC CATSRVWLAGGPQETQYF
- many TRBJ2-2 TRBV7-9 TGTGCCAGCAGCTTGGGACCGCTGAACACCGGGGAGCTGTTTTTT CASSLGPLNTGELFF
- few TRBJ2-1 TRBV20-1 TGCAGTGCTAGAGTAAGCGCCTCGGGACTGAGGTTCTTC CSARVSASGLRFF
- many TRBJ2-3 TRBV5-1 TGCGCCAGCAGCTTGGGGACCCTCACAGATACGCAGTATTTT CASSLGTLTDTQYF
- many TRBJ1-1 TRBV12-3/TRBV12-4 TGTGCCAGCAGCCCGGGTAGGGACACCACTGAAGCTTTCTTT CASSPGRDTTEAFF
- many TRBJ1-6 TRBV5-1 TGCGCCAGCAGCTGGACAGATCAAGTGAATTCACCCCTCCACTTT CASSWTDQVNSPLHF
- - TRBJ2-7 TRBV5-1 TGCGCCAGCAGTTGGGTGACAGCTTCCTACGAGCAGTACTTC CASSWVTASYEQYF
- many TRBJ1-2 TRBV7-9 TGTGCCAGCAGTTGGGCCCGTCGGGGGGCGCGTGGCTATGGCTACACCTTC CASSWARRGARGYGYTF
- many TRBJ2-2 TRBV5-1 TGCGCCAGCAGCTTCTCCGGGACTTCGAACACCGGGGAGCTGTTTTTT CASSFSGTSNTGELFF
- many TRBJ2-7 TRBV5-6 TGTGCCAGCAGCTTGGTCGGTAACAGGGACCACGAGCAGTACTTC CASSLVGNRDHEQYF
- many TRBJ2-7 TRBV7-2 TGTGCCAGCAGTGGGGCGCCTGGGGAGCAGTACTTC CASSGAPGEQYF
- - TRBJ2-7 TRBV7-9 TGTGCCAGCAGCCCCTCCGGCACCCCCTACGAGCAGTACTTC CASSPSGTPYEQYF
TRBD1 many TRBJ2-7 TRBV28 TGTGCCAGCAGTCGGGGAAACAGGGGGCAATACGAGCAGTACTTC CASSRGNRGQYEQYF
- few TRBJ2-7 TRBV7-9 TGTGCCAGCAGCGGAGGGAGCGGACCCTTTTACGAGCAGTACTTC CASSGGSGPFYEQYF
- many TRBJ2-1 TRBV7-2 TGTGCCAGCAGCTCAGAAGGGGGGACCTACAATGAGCAGTTCTTC CASSSEGGTYNEQFF
TRBD2 many TRBJ2-2 TRBV4-2 TGTGCCAGCAGCCAAGATACGGCCCTAGCGGGAACATCCGGGGAGCTGTTTTTT CASSQDTALAGTSGELFF
- many TRBJ1-1 TRBV13 TGTGCCAGCAGCTTAGAAGGGGAGGAGGCTGAAGCTTTCTTT CASSLEGEEAEAFF
- many TRBJ2-1 TRBV12-3/TRBV12-4 TGTGCCAGCAGTTTATCGGGAGTGGGGTCGGAGCAGTTCTTC CASSLSGVGSEQFF
- many TRBJ1-6 TRBV7-3 TGTGCCAGCAGCTTAACGGGACGGCCGTCACCCCTCCACTTT CASSLTGRPSPLHF
TRBD1 - TRBJ2-7 TRBV28 TGTGCCAGCAGCCGCGAGGGACAGGGGGGCCTTACCTACGAGCAGTACTTC CASSREGQGGLTYEQYF
- many TRBJ2-5 TRBV12-3/TRBV12-4 TGTGCCAGCACCTCAGAGGGAGGCCAAGAGACCCAGTACTTC CASTSEGGQETQYF
- few TRBJ2-1 TRBV28 TGTGCCAGCACTCCCGGGTTAGATGAGCAGTTCTTC CASTPGLDEQFF
TRBD1 many TRBJ2-3 TRBV20-1 TGCAGTGCTAGAGAGGGGACAGGGAGGGATACGCAGTATTTT CSAREGTGRDTQYF
- many TRBJ1-4 TRBV14 TGTGCCAGCAGCCACTTCGGACCCCAAGGGGAAAAACTGTTTTTT CASSHFGPQGEKLFF
TRBD2 - TRBJ2-1 TRBV19 TGTGCCAGTAGTATCCCGGGACTAGCGGCGAATGAGCAGTTCTTC CASSIPGLAANEQFF
- many TRBJ2-7 TRBV7-2 TGTGCCAGCAGCATCGGACTCGGTGCCTACGAGCAGTACTTC CASSIGLGAYEQYF
TRBD2 many TRBJ2-1 TRBV4-1 TGCGCCAGCAGCCAAGATAAGACTAGCGGGAGCTATGAGCAGTTCTTC CASSQDKTSGSYEQFF
TRBD1 many TRBJ1-2 TRBV14 TGTGCCAGCAGCCAAGGTCGACAGGGGTGGAGAGCTAACTATGGCTACACCTTC CASSQGRQGWRANYGYTF
TRBD1 many TRBJ2-7 TRBV12-3/TRBV12-4 TGTGCCAGCAGCCCGGGGACAGGGCGGGTATACGAGCAGTACTTC CASSPGTGRVYEQYF
- many TRBJ1-1 TRBV12-3/TRBV12-4 TGTGCCAGCAGTTTCTGGGGTCAAATGAACACTGAAGCTTTCTTT CASSFWGQMNTEAFF
- few TRBJ1-6 TRBV12-3/TRBV12-4 TGTGCCAGCAGGACAGGTCATAATTCACCCCTCCACTTT CASRTGHNSPLHF
- many TRBJ2-5 TRBV27 TGTGCCAGCAGTTTTGGGGCGGCTCAAGAGACCCAGTACTTC CASSFGAAQETQYF
- - TRBJ2-1 TRBV5-1 TGCGCCAGCAGCTTGGGCTGGTCAGTTTACAATGAGCAGTTCTTC CASSLGWSVYNEQFF
- few TRBJ2-2 TRBV11-2 TGTGCCAGCAGCTTAGAGTGGTACACCGGGGAGCTGTTTTTT CASSLEWYTGELFF
- many TRBJ1-4 TRBV12-3/TRBV12-4 TGTGCCAGCAGTTTGGGGTCGAATGAAAAACTGTTTTTT CASSLGSNEKLFF
- - TRBJ2-1 TRBV28 TGTGCCAGAAGTTTATCAAGTCAGCAGTTCTTC CARSLSSQQFF
- many TRBJ1-5 TRBV28 TGTGCCAGCAGTTCCCGTAATAATCAGCCCCAGCATTTT CASSSRNNQPQHF
- - TRBJ2-1 TRBV10-3 TGTGCCATCAGGGAGACAGGTTGGGGCAATGAGCAGTTCTTC CAIRETGWGNEQFF
- many TRBJ2-4 TRBV11-2 TGTGCCAGCAGCTTCAACAGGGTTTTAGCCAAAAACATTCAGTACTTC CASSFNRVLAKNIQYF
- many TRBJ1-4 TRBV9 TGTGCCAGCAGCCCCAGAGGACAGCCAACTAATGAAAAACTGTTTTTT CASSPRGQPTNEKLFF
- many TRBJ2-7 TRBV7-2 TGTGCCAGCAGCTTAAACTACCGCGAGCAGTACTTC CASSLNYREQYF
- few TRBJ2-7 TRBV3-1 TGTGCCAGCAGCGGTGACAGGTTCAACTACGAGCAGTACTTC CASSGDRFNYEQYF
TRBD2 few TRBJ2-7 TRBV4-1 TGCGCCAGCAGCCAAGGCGCTAGCGGGGGCGGCTACGAGCAGTACTTC CASSQGASGGGYEQYF
- many TRBJ2-7 TRBV20-1 TGCAGTGCCTTCCGGGCGGGGACCGCCTACGAGCAGTACTTC CSAFRAGTAYEQYF
- - TRBJ1-5 TRBV20-1 TGCAGCGTTCATAGAGCTCCCAATCAGCCCCAGCATTTT CSVHRAPNQPQHF